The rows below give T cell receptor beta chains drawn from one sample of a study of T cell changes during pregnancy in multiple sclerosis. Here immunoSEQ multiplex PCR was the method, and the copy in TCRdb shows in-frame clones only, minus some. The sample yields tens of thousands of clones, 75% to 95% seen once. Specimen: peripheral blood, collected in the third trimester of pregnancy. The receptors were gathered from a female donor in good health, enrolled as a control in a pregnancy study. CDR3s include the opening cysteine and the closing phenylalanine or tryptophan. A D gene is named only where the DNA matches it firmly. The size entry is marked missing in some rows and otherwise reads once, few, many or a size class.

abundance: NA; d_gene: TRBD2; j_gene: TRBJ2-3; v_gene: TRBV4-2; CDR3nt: TGTGCCAGCAGCCAAAAACTAGCGGGGGGTCAAGATACGCAGTATTTT; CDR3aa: CASSQKLAGGQDTQYF
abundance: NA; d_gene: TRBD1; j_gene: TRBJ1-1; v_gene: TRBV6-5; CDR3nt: TGTGCCAGCAGGAAGACAGGGGGGAACACTGAAGCTTTCTTT; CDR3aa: CASRKTGGNTEAFF
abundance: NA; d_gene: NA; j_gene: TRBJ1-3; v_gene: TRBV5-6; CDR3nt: TGTGCCAGCAGCTTGGTCCAGGGAGGCTCTGGAAACACCATATATTTT; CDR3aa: CASSLVQGGSGNTIYF
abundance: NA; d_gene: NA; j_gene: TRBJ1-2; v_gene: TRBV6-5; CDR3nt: TGTGCCAGCAGTTACTCGGGGCGCCACTATGGCTACACCTTC; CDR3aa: CASSYSGRHYGYTF
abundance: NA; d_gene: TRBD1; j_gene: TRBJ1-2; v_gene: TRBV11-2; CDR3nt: TGTGCCAGCAGTGGGGAAGACAGGGCCTATGGCTACACCTTC; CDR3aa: CASSGEDRAYGYTF
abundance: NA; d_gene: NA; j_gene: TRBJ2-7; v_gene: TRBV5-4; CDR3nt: TGTGCCAGCAGTCCATCTCTAAGCGTGAGCTCCTACGAGCAGTACTTC; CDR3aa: CASSPSLSVSSYEQYF
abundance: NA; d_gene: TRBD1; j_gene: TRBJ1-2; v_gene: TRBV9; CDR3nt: TGTGCCAGCAGCGTTCCGGGACAGAGAGGGGGCTACACCTTC; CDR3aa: CASSVPGQRGGYTF
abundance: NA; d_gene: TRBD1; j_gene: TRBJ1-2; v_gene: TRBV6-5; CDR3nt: TGTGCCAGCAGTCGAGACCCAGGGGGTGACTATGGCTACACCTTC; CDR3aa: CASSRDPGGDYGYTF
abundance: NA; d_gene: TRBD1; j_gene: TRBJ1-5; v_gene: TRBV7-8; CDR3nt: TGTGCCAGCAGCAGCACAGGGGGCGGACAGCCCCAGCATTTT; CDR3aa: CASSSTGGGQPQHF
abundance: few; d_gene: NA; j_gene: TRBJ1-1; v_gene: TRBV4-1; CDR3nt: TGCGCCAGCAGCTCTCCTACCGTGAGGACTGAAGCTTTCTTT; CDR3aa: CASSSPTVRTEAFF
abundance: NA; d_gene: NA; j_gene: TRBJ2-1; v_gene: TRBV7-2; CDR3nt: TGTGCCAGCAGCCCACCCCCCGGCGGCGGTTACAATGAGCAGTTCTTC; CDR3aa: CASSPPPGGGYNEQFF
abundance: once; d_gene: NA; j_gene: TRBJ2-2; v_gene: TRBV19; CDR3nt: TGTGCCAGTAGTATGGACAGATACACCGGGGAGCTGTTTTTT; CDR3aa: CASSMDRYTGELFF
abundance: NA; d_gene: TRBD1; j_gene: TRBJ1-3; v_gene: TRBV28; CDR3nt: TGTGCCAGCAGAACAGGGGGTTTAAGCTCTGGAAACACCATATATTTT; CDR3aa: CASRTGGLSSGNTIYF
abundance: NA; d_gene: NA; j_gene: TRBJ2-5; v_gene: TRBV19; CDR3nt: TGTGCCAGTAGTATGGATAGGGGCATGACCCAGTACTTC; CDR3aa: CASSMDRGMTQYF
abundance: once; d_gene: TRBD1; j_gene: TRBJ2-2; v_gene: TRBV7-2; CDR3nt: TGTGCCAGCAGCTTTCCCACAGGGGGTAACACCGGGGAGCTGTTTTTT; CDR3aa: CASSFPTGGNTGELFF
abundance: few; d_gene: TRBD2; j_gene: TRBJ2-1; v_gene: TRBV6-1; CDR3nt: TGTGCCAGCAGTGTAGCGGGAGGCTCCTACAATGAGCAGTTCTTC; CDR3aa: CASSVAGGSYNEQFF
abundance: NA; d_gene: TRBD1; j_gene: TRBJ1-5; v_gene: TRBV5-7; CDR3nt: TGTGCCAGCAGCTTGACGGGACAGGGATGCAATCAGCCCCAGCATTTT; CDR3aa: CASSLTGQGCNQPQHF
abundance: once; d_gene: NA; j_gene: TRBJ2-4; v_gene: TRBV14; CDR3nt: TGTGCCAGCAGCCAATCTCGGTCGAAAAACATTCAGTACTTC; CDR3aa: CASSQSRSKNIQYF
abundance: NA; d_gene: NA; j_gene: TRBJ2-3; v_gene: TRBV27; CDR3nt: TGTGCCAGCAGGGGGGGGCCCGCAGATACGCAGTATTTT; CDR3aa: CASRGGPADTQYF
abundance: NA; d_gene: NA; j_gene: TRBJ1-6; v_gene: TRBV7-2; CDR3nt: TGTGCCAGCAGCTTAGTAGACAGTAATAATTCACCCCTCCACTTT; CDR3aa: CASSLVDSNNSPLHF
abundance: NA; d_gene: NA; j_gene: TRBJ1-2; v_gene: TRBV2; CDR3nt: TGTGCCAGCAGTGGGTTGGAGGGGACTCCCAGGGGCTACACCTTC; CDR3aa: CASSGLEGTPRGYTF
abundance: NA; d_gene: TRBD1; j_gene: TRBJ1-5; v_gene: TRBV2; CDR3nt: TGTGCCAGCACGACAGGGGGCTCTTCTATCAGAAATCAGCCCCAGCATTTT; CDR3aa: CASTTGGSSIRNQPQHF
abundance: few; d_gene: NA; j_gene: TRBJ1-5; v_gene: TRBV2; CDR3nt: TGTGCCAGCAGTGAAACGGTTAGCAATCAGCCCCAGCATTTT; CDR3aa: CASSETVSNQPQHF
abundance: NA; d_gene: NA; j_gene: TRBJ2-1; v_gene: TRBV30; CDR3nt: TGTGCCTGGATTCCTATATCTCCGTACAATGAGCAGTTCTTC; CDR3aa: CAWIPISPYNEQFF
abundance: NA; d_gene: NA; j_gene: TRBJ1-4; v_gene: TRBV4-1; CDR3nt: TGCGCCAGCAGCCAAGATGGTGGACAGCCGACTAATGAAAAACTGTTTTTT; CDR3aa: CASSQDGGQPTNEKLFF
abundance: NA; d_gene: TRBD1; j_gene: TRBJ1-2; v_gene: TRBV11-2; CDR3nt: TGTGCCAGCAGCCTGGACAGGGACCTGAGTTATGGCTACACCTTC; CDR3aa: CASSLDRDLSYGYTF
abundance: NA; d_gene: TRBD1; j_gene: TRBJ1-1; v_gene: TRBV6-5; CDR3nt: TGTGCCAGCAGAAGGGACAGGGGAGGGAACACTGAAGCTTTCTTT; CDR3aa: CASRRDRGGNTEAFF
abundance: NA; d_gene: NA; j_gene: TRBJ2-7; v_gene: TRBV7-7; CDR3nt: TGTGCCAGCAGCCACAGCAGGGGTTACGAGCAGTACTTC; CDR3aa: CASSHSRGYEQYF
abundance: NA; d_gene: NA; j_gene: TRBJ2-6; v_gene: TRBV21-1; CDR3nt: TGTGCCAGCAGCCCTCGGGGACAGGTCCATACTAGCGGGAGGGCCCGTGGGGCCAACGTCCTGACTTTC; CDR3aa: CASSPRGQVHTSGRARGANVLTF
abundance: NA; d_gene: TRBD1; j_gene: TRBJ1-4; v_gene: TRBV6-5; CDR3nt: TGTGCCAGCAGACCCTACCGGGACAGGTTAGAAAAACTGTTTTTT; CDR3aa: CASRPYRDRLEKLFF
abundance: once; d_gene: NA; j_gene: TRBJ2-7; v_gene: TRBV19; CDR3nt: TGTGCCAGTAGTTCCTTCCCCTCCTACGAGCAGTACTTC; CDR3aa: CASSSFPSYEQYF
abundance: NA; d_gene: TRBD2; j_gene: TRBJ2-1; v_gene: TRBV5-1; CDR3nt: TGCGCCAGCAGCTTGGATCCCGGGACTAACTATGAGCAGTTCTTC; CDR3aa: CASSLDPGTNYEQFF
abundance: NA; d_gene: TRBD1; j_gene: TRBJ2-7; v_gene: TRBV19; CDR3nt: TGTGCCAGTAGTAAAACCGACAGGGTATACGAGCAGTACTTC; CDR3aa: CASSKTDRVYEQYF
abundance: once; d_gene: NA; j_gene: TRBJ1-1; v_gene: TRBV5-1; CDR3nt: TGCGCCAGCAGCTTGGCGGTCAACACTGAAGCTTTCTTT; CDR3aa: CASSLAVNTEAFF
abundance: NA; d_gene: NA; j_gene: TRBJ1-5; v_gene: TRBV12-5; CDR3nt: TGTGCTAGTGGTTTTCTCCTAGGGGAAAATCAGCCCCAGCATTTT; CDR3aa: CASGFLLGENQPQHF
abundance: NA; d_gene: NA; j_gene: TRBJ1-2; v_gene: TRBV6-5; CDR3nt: TGTGCCAGCAGTACCGTCGCCGTCACGCGTGGCTACACCTTC; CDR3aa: CASSTVAVTRGYTF
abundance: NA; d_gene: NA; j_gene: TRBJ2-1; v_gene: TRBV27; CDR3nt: TGTGCCACCTCCCGGGACACCCTGAGGAATGAGCAGTTCTTC; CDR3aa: CATSRDTLRNEQFF
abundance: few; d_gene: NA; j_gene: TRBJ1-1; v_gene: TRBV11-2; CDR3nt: TGTGCCAGCAGCTTAGAGCGGAACACTGAAGCTTTCTTT; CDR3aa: CASSLERNTEAFF
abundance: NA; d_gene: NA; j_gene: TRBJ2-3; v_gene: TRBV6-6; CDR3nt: TGTGCCAGCACCGCGGGGCAGGGCCCAGATACGCAGTATTTT; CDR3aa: CASTAGQGPDTQYF
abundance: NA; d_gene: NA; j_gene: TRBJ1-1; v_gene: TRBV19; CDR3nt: TGTGCCAGTAGTATCCCCGGGGGGAAGAACACTGAAGCTTTCTTT; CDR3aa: CASSIPGGKNTEAFF
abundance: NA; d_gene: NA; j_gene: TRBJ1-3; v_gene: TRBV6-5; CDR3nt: TGTGCCAGCAGTTACTCAGGACAGTCTGGAAACACCATATATTTT; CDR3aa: CASSYSGQSGNTIYF
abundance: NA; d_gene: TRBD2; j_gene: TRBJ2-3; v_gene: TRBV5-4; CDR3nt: TGTGCCAGCAGCTTGAGCGGGAGCCCAGATACGCAGTATTTT; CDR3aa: CASSLSGSPDTQYF
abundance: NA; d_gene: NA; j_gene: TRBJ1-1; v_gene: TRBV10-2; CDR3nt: TGCGCCAGCAGTCCCCCTCGGGTGCGGAACACTGAAGCTTTCTTT; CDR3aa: CASSPPRVRNTEAFF
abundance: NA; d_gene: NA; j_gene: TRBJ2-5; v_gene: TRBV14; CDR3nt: TGTGCCAGCAGCCAAGATGCGGCGATCTACTTTCTGGAGACCCAGTACTTC; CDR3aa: CASSQDAAIYFLETQYF
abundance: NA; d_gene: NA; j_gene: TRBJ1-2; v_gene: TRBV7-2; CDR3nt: TGTGCCAGCAGCTTAGCTGGGGCGTATAGCTATGGCTACACCTTC; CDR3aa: CASSLAGAYSYGYTF
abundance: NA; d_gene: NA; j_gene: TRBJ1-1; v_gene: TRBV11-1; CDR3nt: TGTGCCAGCAGCGCCCACAGGAGGAACACTGAAGCTTTCTTT; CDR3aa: CASSAHRRNTEAFF
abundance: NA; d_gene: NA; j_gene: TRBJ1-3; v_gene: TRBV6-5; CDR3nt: TGTGCCAGCTCCCTGACGGACAGCTCTGGAAACACCATATATTTT; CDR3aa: CASSLTDSSGNTIYF
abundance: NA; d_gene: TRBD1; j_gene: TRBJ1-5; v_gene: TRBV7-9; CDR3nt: TGTGCCAGCAGCACAAGGGACAGCCCCAATCAGCCCCAGCATTTT; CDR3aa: CASSTRDSPNQPQHF
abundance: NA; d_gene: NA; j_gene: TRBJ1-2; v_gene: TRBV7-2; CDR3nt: TGTGCCAGCAGCTTAGGCTGGTCGGGGGACTATGGCTACACCTTC; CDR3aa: CASSLGWSGDYGYTF
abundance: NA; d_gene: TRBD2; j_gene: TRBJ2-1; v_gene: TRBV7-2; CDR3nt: TGTGCCAGCAGCTTTGGGACTAGCGGCTACAATGAGCAGTTCTTC; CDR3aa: CASSFGTSGYNEQFF
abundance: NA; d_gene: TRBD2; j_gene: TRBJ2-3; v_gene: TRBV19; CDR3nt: TGTGCCAGTAGTATGGGAGGGGCAGATACGCAGTATTTT; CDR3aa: CASSMGGADTQYF
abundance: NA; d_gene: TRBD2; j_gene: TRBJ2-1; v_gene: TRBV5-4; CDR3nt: TGTGCCAGCAGCCGGGGGACTAGCGGGAACTACAATGAGCAGTTCTTC; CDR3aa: CASSRGTSGNYNEQFF
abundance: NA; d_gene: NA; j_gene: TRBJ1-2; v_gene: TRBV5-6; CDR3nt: TGTGCCAGCACCCCACGGGTAAACTATGGCTACACCTTC; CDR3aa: CASTPRVNYGYTF
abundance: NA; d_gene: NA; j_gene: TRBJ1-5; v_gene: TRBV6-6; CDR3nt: TGTGCCAGCAGTCACACGACAGGTGGCAATCAGCCCCAGCATTTT; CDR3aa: CASSHTTGGNQPQHF